The text below deals with one T cell receptor beta chain. Its antigen is currently unknown. At collection, donors were nominally healthy, but unrecorded immune exposures were probable. These data come from a study of cytomegalovirus exposure and HLA in healthy donors. Findings and caveats of the study: A later analysis linked around 17,000 TCR beta sequences to HLA alleles at 0.05 false discovery rate. Reports credit the classifier with highly specific, highly sensitive diagnosis of cytomegalovirus status. Across donors, most TCRs were seen rarely, yet some public ones were widespread.

PCR involved 60 Vbeta and 13 Jbeta primers. Measured with immunoSEQ multiplex PCR; TCRdb has only the in-frame clones, and not every one. The sample carries fewer than 250,000 clones, 79% recorded once. Deletions cut 3 bases from V and 8 bases from J, with 7 bases between. The germline gives CDR1 SGHNT, CDR2 YENEEA. The CDR3 consists of 12 residues. Sequencing used PBMCs. This TCR derives from a woman aged 45-65 years in good health and CMV-seronegative. The rearrangement uses TRBV11-3 and TRBJ2-2, with D possibly matching TRBD2 (5 bases). The chain's CDR3 is CASSFRGGELFF. The CDR3 DNA follows: TGTGCCAGCAGCTTTCGAGGGGGGGAGCTGTTTTTT. Full variable domain (remainder filled in from reference TRBV11-3 and TRBJ2-2): EAGVVQSPRYKIIEKKQPVAFWCNPISGHNTLYWYLQNLGQGPELLIRYENEEAVDDSQLPKDRFSAERLKGVDSTLKIQPAELGDSAVYLCASSFRGGELFFGEGSRLTVL.